These 9 T cell receptor beta chains originate from one sample sequenced in a study of T cells in localized non-small cell lung cancer. Produced via immunoSEQ multiplex PCR; TCRdb's table is partial and in-frame only. The sample lists several hundred clones, around 18% occurring once. Source: normal lung tissue next to the tumor, taken before any cancer treatment. These receptors all come from a male donor aged 60 or older with stage II squamous cell lung carcinoma.

This clone qualifies as large. The CDR3 reads CASTAVREQFF. CDR3 coding DNA: TGTGCCAGCACGGCGGTAAGAGAGCAGTTCTTC. The chain combines TRBV12-5 with TRBJ2-1; D gene uncertain. Per the germline V gene, CDR1 is LGHNT and CDR2 is FRNRAP. The CDR3 is 11 amino acids.

In its sample, this clone ranks as large. The chain uses TRBV28 and TRBJ2-7, with 7 bases matching TRBD1. Unmatched junction bases numbered 6, after V lost 8 bases and J lost 2 bases. The germline V gene has CDR1 MDHEN and CDR2 SYDVKM. The CDR3 covers 13 residues. The CDR3 sequence: CASLDREPYEQYF. CDR3 DNA sequence: TGTGCCAGCCTCGACAGGGAACCCTACGAGCAGTACTTC.

This clone was recorded once. CDR3 loop: CATRDGGSGANVLTF. For the CDR3, the DNA is TGTGCCACCCGGGACGGAGGGTCTGGGGCCAACGTCCTGACTTTC. This chain connects TRBV19 to TRBJ2-6; perhaps TRBD2 as D (6 bases). CDR3 length: 15 residues. V lost 10 bases, J lost 1 base, and 14 bases lay in between. Germline assignment: CDR1 LNHDA and CDR2 SQIVND (reference sequence). The variable domain in full, with the rest retrieved from reference TRBV19 and TRBJ2-6, is DGGITQSPKYLFRKEGQNVTLSCEQNLNHDAMYWYRQDPGQGLRLIYYSQIVNDFQKGDIAEGYSVSREKKESFPLTVTSAQKNPTAFYLCATRDGGSGANVLTFGAGSRLTVL.

CDR3 region: CASSRRQTGKVTQYF. In DNA, the CDR3 is TGTGCCAGCAGCCGCCGACAGACAGGGAAGGTGACCCAGTACTTC. The chain has TRBV11-3 and TRBJ2-5, with TRBD1 matching 7 bases. Per the germline V gene, CDR1 is SGHNT and CDR2 is YENEEA. The CDR3 has 15 amino acids. V gave up 5 bases and J gave up 7 bases; unmatched junction bases: 13.

This clone has only a few counts. The V gene is TRBV2, the J gene TRBJ1-1; D ambiguous. The CDR3 has 14 amino acids. The V end was cut by 4 bases, the J end by 0 bases, with 9 bases between. Germline assignment: CDR1 SNHLY and CDR2 FYNNEI. CDR3 protein: CASSASSLNTEAFF. DNA for the CDR3: TGTGCCAGCAGTGCCTCGTCACTGAACACTGAAGCTTTCTTT.

This clone was seen more than once but under ten times. The chain recombines TRBV28 with TRBJ1-1; possible D gene TRBD1, 5 bases. Germline lookup yields CDR1 MDHEN and CDR2 SYDVKM. V shed 3 bases and J shed 1 base, with 15 bases lying between them. There are 16 residues in the CDR3. The DNA for the CDR3 is TGTGCCAGCAGTTTCTATGGGGACCGAGAGAACACTGAAGCTTTCTTT. Translating it yields CASSFYGDRENTEAFF.

This clone was seen only a few times. The V and J genes are TRBV6-8 and TRBJ1-1; TRBD1 aligns across 8 bases. The junction had 9 bases not matched to a gene; V was cut back by 6 bases and J by 9 bases. Germline lookup yields CDR1 MNHGY and CDR2 SAAAGT. The CDR3 totals 13 residues. The DNA for the CDR3 is TGTGCCAGCAGACAAGGACAGGGTGGGAAAGCTTTCTTT. Translating gives CASRQGQGGKAFF.

This clone showed up just a few times. The V and J genes are TRBV11-3 and TRBJ2-1; 7 positions match TRBD2. This CDR3 is built from 15 residues. After removal of 4 bases from V and 9 bases from J, the junction contained 12 bases not matched to a gene. Germline V gene sequence: CDR1 SGHNT, CDR2 YENEEA. The CDR3 DNA sequence: TGTGCCAGCAGCTCCTCTAGCGGAAAGTTGGGTGAGCAGTTCTTC. It yields the protein CASSSSSGKLGEQFF.

This clone came up a few times. The chain couples TRBV6-8 to TRBJ2-6, with D possibly being TRBD1 (5 bases). Germline CDR1 is MNHGY and CDR2 is SAAAGT. This CDR3 spans 17 amino acids. V was cut by 5 bases and J by 1 base, with 15 bases left in between. The CDR3 protein is CASSVGVFSSGANVLTF. CDR3 coding DNA: TGTGCCAGCAGTGTAGGGGTTTTTTCGTCTGGGGCCAACGTCCTGACTTTC.